The clone carrying this TCR beta chain occurred a few times. Its antigen remains unidentified. This sample was taken from a study of blood T cells in healthy people across ages. This CDR3 is built from 12 residues. The germline CDR1 and CDR2 sequences are LNHNV and YYDKDF (reference sequence). V was pared by 6 bases and J by 3 bases, with 8 bases between. Through a sample-barcoded 5' primer and a J-beta primer mix, a second PCR was run for roughly 6 to 12 cycles. Each of the samples gave a minimum of 3 million paired-end reads that contained CDR3. Each CDR3 protein gets one entry after TCRdb re-called the 5' RACE reads with MiXCR. The sample carries 650,000 to 1,000,000 distinct CDR3 sequences, 35% to 40% recorded once. Broader study findings: Across samples, TCR beta diversity tracked strongly with naive T cell percentage.

This receptor was obtained from a young man in good health. The chain recombines TRBV15 with TRBJ1-1, with D unresolved. The sample comprised blood. Here the CDR3 reads CATSWRYTEAFF. The CDR3 DNA reads as TGTGCCACCAGTTGGCGGTACACTGAAGCTTTCTTT.